The rows below give T cell receptor beta chains drawn from one sample of a study of early T cells in non-severe SARS-CoV-2 infection. TCRdb itself ran the 5' RACE reads through MiXCR, one entry per CDR3 protein. This sample yields roughly 25,000 distinct CDR3 sequences, of which 4% to 4.5% are seen a single time; 4.4% belongs to the top ten. The sequenced sample consisted of whole blood. Every receptor here comes from an adult who was a healthcare worker with PCR-confirmed SARS-CoV-2 infection or an uninfected control (not recorded which). The CDR3 runs from the conserved cysteine through the conserved F or W. A D gene is named only where the DNA matches it firmly. Some rows mark clone size as missing; the rest say once, few, many or name a class of expanded clone.

D: .
length: 14
size: .
V: TRBV18
J: TRBJ2-5
CDR3: CTSSPASQTETQYF
DNA: TGTACCAGCTCACCGGCTAGTCAGACCGAGACCCAGTACTTC

D: TRBD2
length: 18
size: .
V: TRBV7-2
J: TRBJ2-2
CDR3: CASSLPGLAILNTGELFF
DNA: TGTGCCAGCAGCTTACCGGGACTAGCTATCCTGAACACCGGGGAGCTGTTTTTT

D: .
length: 13
size: few
V: TRBV7-3
J: TRBJ1-1
CDR3: CASSLRMGTEAFF
DNA: TGTGCCAGCAGCTTACGAATGGGGACAGAAGCTTTCTTT

D: .
length: 13
size: many
V: TRBV18
J: TRBJ1-1
CDR3: CASSPGVGTEAFF
DNA: TGTGCCAGCTCACCAGGGGTGGGCACTGAAGCTTTCTTT

D: .
length: 13
size: medium-sized
V: TRBV7-2
J: TRBJ2-1
CDR3: CASSPPGLPEQFF
DNA: TGTGCCAGCAGCCCTCCAGGACTACCCGAGCAGTTCTTC

D: TRBD1
length: 14
size: many
V: TRBV11-1
J: TRBJ2-1
CDR3: CASSLAEGQGPQFF
DNA: TGTGCCAGCAGCTTAGCGGAGGGACAGGGCCCGCAGTTCTTC

D: .
length: 11
size: many
V: TRBV30
J: TRBJ1-2
CDR3: CAWSVRPGYTF
DNA: TGTGCCTGGAGTGTACGGCCGGGCTACACCTTC

D: TRBD2
length: 12
size: many
V: TRBV5-6
J: TRBJ2-7
CDR3: CASSFAAGEQYF
DNA: TGTGCCAGCAGCTTTGCAGCGGGGGAGCAGTACTTC

D: .
length: 13
size: many
V: TRBV18
J: TRBJ1-1
CDR3: CASALQGGTEAFF
DNA: TGTGCCAGCGCCTTACAGGGAGGCACTGAAGCTTTCTTT

D: TRBD2
length: 15
size: .
V: TRBV9
J: TRBJ2-2
CDR3: CASSVSTSGAGELFF
DNA: TGTGCCAGCAGCGTATCGACTAGCGGGGCCGGGGAGCTGTTTTTT

D: TRBD2
length: 17
size: many
V: TRBV6-5
J: TRBJ2-6
CDR3: CASSLAGGSSGANVLTF
DNA: TGTGCCAGCAGTCTAGCGGGAGGCTCCTCTGGGGCCAACGTCCTGACTTTC

D: .
length: 19
size: medium-sized
V: TRBV27
J: TRBJ2-1
CDR3: CASSLRPGTGDRFGNEQFF
DNA: TGTGCCAGCAGTTTACGACCGGGCACGGGAGATAGGTTCGGCAATGAGCAGTTCTTC

D: .
length: 15
size: many
V: TRBV2
J: TRBJ2-7
CDR3: CASSEMGTVNYEQYF
DNA: TGTGCCAGCAGTGAGATGGGGACGGTGAACTACGAGCAGTACTTC

D: .
length: 15
size: many
V: TRBV19
J: TRBJ2-5
CDR3: CASSMGGKMQETQYF
DNA: TGTGCCAGTAGTATGGGTGGAAAAATGCAAGAGACCCAGTACTTC

D: .
length: 11
size: many
V: TRBV4-2
J: TRBJ2-5
CDR3: CASSLAETQYF
DNA: TGTGCCAGCAGCCTTGCAGAGACCCAGTACTTC

D: TRBD2
length: 15
size: .
V: TRBV9
J: TRBJ2-1
CDR3: CASSVEVAGGNEQFF
DNA: TGTGCCAGCAGCGTAGAAGTAGCGGGGGGCAATGAGCAGTTCTTC

D: TRBD1
length: 13
size: many
V: TRBV29-1
J: TRBJ2-7
CDR3: CSVRTGSSYEQYF
DNA: TGCAGCGTCAGGACAGGGAGCTCCTACGAGCAGTACTTC

D: .
length: 16
size: many
V: TRBV5-1
J: TRBJ2-3
CDR3: CASSLGVGTTADTQYF
DNA: TGCGCCAGCAGCTTGGGGGTAGGCACCACCGCAGATACGCAGTATTTT

D: .
length: 14
size: few
V: TRBV12-3/TRBV12-4
J: TRBJ2-7
CDR3: CASTLGVVASEQYF
DNA: TGTGCCAGCACCCTCGGGGTGGTGGCCTCCGAGCAGTACTTC

D: TRBD2
length: 17
size: .
V: TRBV18
J: TRBJ2-7
CDR3: CASSPLALAGEAYEQYF
DNA: TGTGCCAGCTCACCGCTGGCACTAGCGGGAGAAGCGTACGAGCAGTACTTC

D: TRBD2
length: 14
size: many
V: TRBV2
J: TRBJ2-1
CDR3: CASRRTSSYNEQFF
DNA: TGTGCCAGCAGACGGACTAGCTCCTACAATGAGCAGTTCTTC

D: .
length: 12
size: few
V: TRBV27
J: TRBJ2-2
CDR3: CASSLRTGELFF
DNA: TGTGCCAGCAGTTTAAGGACCGGGGAGCTGTTTTTT

D: TRBD1
length: 17
size: .
V: TRBV9
J: TRBJ2-2
CDR3: CASSYPRGQFYTGELFF
DNA: TGTGCCAGCAGCTACCCCAGGGGGCAGTTTTACACCGGGGAGCTGTTTTTT

D: .
length: 14
size: many
V: TRBV20-1
J: TRBJ1-4
CDR3: CSARDYRAGEKLFF
DNA: TGCAGTGCTAGAGATTACAGGGCGGGTGAAAAACTGTTTTTT

D: TRBD2
length: 16
size: many
V: TRBV4-1
J: TRBJ2-3
CDR3: CASSQGASGSTDTQYF
DNA: TGCGCCAGCAGCCAAGGGGCCAGCGGGAGTACAGATACGCAGTATTTT

D: TRBD1
length: 15
size: many
V: TRBV5-1
J: TRBJ1-1
CDR3: CASSLGTGVNPEAFF
DNA: TGCGCCAGCAGCTTAGGGACAGGTGTGAACCCTGAAGCTTTCTTT

D: .
length: 13
size: many
V: TRBV2
J: TRBJ2-7
CDR3: CASIPSPFGEQYF
DNA: TGTGCCAGTATCCCAAGCCCCTTCGGCGAGCAGTACTTC

D: TRBD2
length: 18
size: many
V: TRBV14
J: TRBJ2-7
CDR3: CASSQVASGRSKAYEQYF
DNA: TGTGCCAGCAGCCAAGTGGCTAGCGGGAGGTCAAAAGCTTACGAGCAGTACTTC

D: .
length: 14
size: many
V: TRBV11-2
J: TRBJ2-5
CDR3: CASSKSNSQETQYF
DNA: TGTGCCAGCAGTAAAAGTAACAGCCAAGAGACCCAGTACTTC

D: .
length: 13
size: many
V: TRBV7-8
J: TRBJ1-1
CDR3: CASSQYGGTEAFF
DNA: TGTGCCAGCAGCCAATATGGGGGCACTGAAGCTTTCTTT

D: .
length: 14
size: .
V: TRBV29-1
J: TRBJ2-1
CDR3: CSVEGDPHPNEQFF
DNA: TGCAGCGTTGAAGGGGATCCCCACCCCAATGAGCAGTTCTTC

D: .
length: 14
size: many
V: TRBV5-1
J: TRBJ1-1
CDR3: CASSPDIRSGEAFF
DNA: TGCGCCAGCAGCCCGGACATTCGTAGTGGTGAAGCTTTCTTT

D: TRBD2
length: 16
size: many
V: TRBV28
J: TRBJ2-3
CDR3: CASSPRSSGIADTQYF
DNA: TGTGCCAGCAGTCCCCGCTCTAGCGGGATCGCAGATACGCAGTATTTT

D: TRBD2
length: 16
size: many
V: TRBV29-1
J: TRBJ2-7
CDR3: CSVTLGLAGGPDEQYF
DNA: TGCAGCGTTACACTAGGACTAGCGGGAGGGCCGGACGAGCAGTACTTC

D: .
length: 13
size: many
V: TRBV20-1
J: TRBJ1-1
CDR3: CSARDPTGVEVFF
DNA: TGCAGTGCTAGAGATCCTACCGGGGTGGAAGTTTTCTTT

D: .
length: 16
size: many
V: TRBV7-8
J: TRBJ2-5
CDR3: CASSLRGRRRQETQYF
DNA: TGTGCCAGCAGCTTACGGGGCAGGAGGCGCCAAGAGACCCAGTACTTC

D: TRBD2
length: 15
size: many
V: TRBV6-6
J: TRBJ2-7
CDR3: CASCRLAGDSYEQYF
DNA: TGTGCCAGCTGCCGACTAGCGGGGGACTCCTACGAGCAGTACTTC

D: .
length: 13
size: many
V: TRBV15
J: TRBJ1-2
CDR3: CATSRDRANGYTF
DNA: TGTGCCACCAGCAGAGACAGGGCCAATGGCTACACCTTC